This TCR beta chain was sequenced for a study of blood T cell repertoires in COVID-19. In the study overall: COVID-19 samples, acute and convalescent, were from the United States, Italy and Spain.

Germline CDR1 is MGHRA and CDR2 is YSYEKL. V dropped 6 bases and J dropped 7 bases, with 12 bases sitting between them. The CDR3 runs 13 residues. Study members were between roughly 18 and 100 years old and lived in 24 US regions. Per the authors' pipeline: Amplified reference gene primers provided the basis for estimating nucleated cell counts. Some clones are missing from TCRdb's copy, which holds only in-frame ones; the method was immunoSEQ multiplex PCR. V and J calls and clone size are given by that table; D and trimming were obtained from the DNA. The sample lists around 290,000 clones; around 86% were seen once.

This chain connects TRBV4-1 to TRBJ1-4; TRBD1 might be the D (5 bases). Sequencing was performed on PBMCs or T cells enriched from blood (not recorded which). The sequence was collected from a woman aged 40 to 50 who had recovered from COVID-19. The CDR3 DNA reads as TGCGCCAGCAGAGTTGGGCAGGGTGAAAAACTGTTTTTT. This codes for CASRVGQGEKLFF.